Sequencing of this T cell receptor (beta chain) was carried out in a study of blood T cells in healthy people across ages. Whole-study results and caveats: Older individuals had lower TCR beta diversity per million T cells (the decline was roughly linear).

Primers used in a second PCR of roughly 6 to 11 cycles were a sample-barcoded 5' primer and a J-beta primer mix. MiXCR, run by TCRdb on the 5' RACE reads, gives a single entry per CDR3 protein. The table includes hundreds of thousands of distinct CDR3 sequences, around 21% detected once. The CDR3 totals 15 residues. Germline assignment: CDR1 MNHEY and CDR2 SVGEGT. This clonotype was seen a few times. What it binds is not known. At one end the junction does not follow the germline gene, possibly because of a read error. The chain carries TRBV6-2 or TRBV6-3 and TRBJ2-1, with 8 nucleotides matching TRBD2. The sequence derives from a man in his 70s in good health. The sequenced sample was blood. CDR3 nucleotide sequence: TGTGCCGGCAGTGAGCTAGCGGGCTCCTACAATGAGCAGTTCTTC. Amino acids: CAGSELAGSYNEQFF.